This TCR beta chain appears in the sequencing data of a study of cytomegalovirus exposure and HLA in healthy donors. Broader study findings: Cytomegalovirus-associated TCR beta chains were listed, numbering 150 to 200. One later analysis, an examination of the approximately 120 validation repertoires, found that first-cohort TCR clusters tended to co-occur in them.

The germline V gene has CDR1 KGHSH and CDR2 LQKENI. The length of the CDR3 is 15 residues. V lost 4 bases and J lost 4; bases outside the gene matches: 7. As to this clone: Its antigen is unknown.

Method: immunoSEQ multiplex PCR; TCRdb's copy keeps in-frame clones and lacks some. The repertoire has about 400,000 clones, around 86% of them found once; the top ten carry 0.8% to 0.85%. The gene calls are TRBV18 and TRBJ2-3; 8 bases match TRBD1. The TCR originated in a woman aged 18 to 35 in good health and CMV-seronegative. Material for sequencing was PBMCs. In DNA form, the CDR3 reads TGTGCCAGCTCACTTATGACAGGGGCCGCAGATACGCAGTATTTT. This encodes CASSLMTGAADTQYF.